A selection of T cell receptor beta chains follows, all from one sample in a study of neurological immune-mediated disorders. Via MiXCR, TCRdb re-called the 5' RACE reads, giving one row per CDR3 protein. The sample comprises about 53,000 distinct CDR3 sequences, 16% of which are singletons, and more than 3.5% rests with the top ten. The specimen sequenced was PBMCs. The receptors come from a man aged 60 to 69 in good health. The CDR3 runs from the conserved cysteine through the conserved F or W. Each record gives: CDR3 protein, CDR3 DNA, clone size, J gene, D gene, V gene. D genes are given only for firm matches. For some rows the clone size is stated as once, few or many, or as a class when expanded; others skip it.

cdr3_aa: CSARNRKSQSYNEQFF; cdr3_nt: TGCAGTGCTAGAAATAGAAAAAGCCAATCCTACAATGAGCAGTTCTTC; clone_size: many; j_call: TRBJ2-1; d_call: -; v_call: TRBV20-1
cdr3_aa: CASSLFGVGDTEAFF; cdr3_nt: TGTGCCAGCAGCTTATTCGGGGTCGGGGACACTGAAGCTTTCTTT; clone_size: -; j_call: TRBJ1-1; d_call: -; v_call: TRBV7-6
cdr3_aa: CASSNSYEQYF; cdr3_nt: TGTGCCAGCAGTAACTCCTACGAGCAGTACTTC; clone_size: many; j_call: TRBJ2-7; d_call: -; v_call: TRBV6-2/TRBV6-3
cdr3_aa: CASHLEGFTEAFF; cdr3_nt: TGTGCCAGCCATCTAGAAGGGTTCACTGAAGCTTTCTTT; clone_size: many; j_call: TRBJ1-1; d_call: -; v_call: TRBV6-6
cdr3_aa: CATSRRQINYGYTF; cdr3_nt: TGTGCCACCAGCAGACGACAGATTAACTATGGCTACACCTTC; clone_size: many; j_call: TRBJ1-2; d_call: -; v_call: TRBV15
cdr3_aa: CAIRGTSDQETQYF; cdr3_nt: TGTGCCATCAGGGGGACTAGCGATCAAGAGACCCAGTACTTC; clone_size: many; j_call: TRBJ2-5; d_call: TRBD2; v_call: TRBV10-3
cdr3_aa: CSARRPDWPQHF; cdr3_nt: TGCAGTGCTAGGCGACCGGATTGGCCCCAGCATTTT; clone_size: -; j_call: TRBJ1-5; d_call: -; v_call: TRBV20-1
cdr3_aa: CASSPTGQGVHEQYF; cdr3_nt: TGTGCCAGCTCACCTACGGGACAGGGTGTCCACGAGCAGTACTTC; clone_size: medium-sized; j_call: TRBJ2-7; d_call: TRBD1; v_call: TRBV18
cdr3_aa: CASSSDHTGELFF; cdr3_nt: TGTGCCAGCAGCTCGGACCACACCGGGGAGCTGTTTTTT; clone_size: many; j_call: TRBJ2-2; d_call: -; v_call: TRBV11-2
cdr3_aa: CASSQEPGVNTGELFF; cdr3_nt: TGTGCCAGCAGCCAAGAACCCGGGGTGAACACCGGGGAGCTGTTTTTT; clone_size: many; j_call: TRBJ2-2; d_call: -; v_call: TRBV4-2
cdr3_aa: CSASGTSGRLTDTQYF; cdr3_nt: TGCAGTGCTAGTGGGACTAGCGGGAGGCTAACAGATACGCAGTATTTT; clone_size: many; j_call: TRBJ2-3; d_call: TRBD2; v_call: TRBV20-1
cdr3_aa: CASSSPGGADTGELFF; cdr3_nt: TGTGCCAGCAGTTCGCCCGGGGGGGCGGACACCGGGGAGCTGTTTTTT; clone_size: few; j_call: TRBJ2-2; d_call: TRBD2; v_call: TRBV12-3/TRBV12-4
cdr3_aa: CASSPYSGSGSDTQYF; cdr3_nt: TGCGCCAGCAGCCCTTATAGCGGGAGTGGGTCAGATACGCAGTATTTT; clone_size: many; j_call: TRBJ2-3; d_call: TRBD2; v_call: TRBV5-1
cdr3_aa: CASSPRLVALRSTDTQYF; cdr3_nt: TGCGCCAGCAGCCCAAGACTAGTCGCCCTCCGAAGTACAGATACGCAGTATTTT; clone_size: many; j_call: TRBJ2-3; d_call: -; v_call: TRBV5-1
cdr3_aa: CASSLWASSYNSPLHF; cdr3_nt: TGTGCCAGCAGTTTATGGGCGAGCTCCTATAATTCACCCCTCCACTTT; clone_size: many; j_call: TRBJ1-6; d_call: -; v_call: TRBV12-3/TRBV12-4
cdr3_aa: CASSFGQAGTDTQYF; cdr3_nt: TGTGCCAGCAGCTTCGGACAGGCAGGCACAGATACGCAGTATTTT; clone_size: many; j_call: TRBJ2-3; d_call: TRBD1; v_call: TRBV7-7
cdr3_aa: CASSTGTGVDQPRHF; cdr3_nt: TGTGCCAGCAGCACCGGGACAGGGGTGGATCAGCCCCGACATTTT; clone_size: -; j_call: TRBJ1-5; d_call: TRBD1; v_call: TRBV7-9
cdr3_aa: CSARGPSGTYEQYF; cdr3_nt: TGCAGTGCGAGGGGGCCTAGCGGGACCTACGAGCAGTACTTC; clone_size: many; j_call: TRBJ2-7; d_call: TRBD2; v_call: TRBV20-1
cdr3_aa: CATSSGDTQYF; cdr3_nt: TGTGCCACCAGCTCAGGAGATACGCAGTATTTT; clone_size: few; j_call: TRBJ2-3; d_call: -; v_call: TRBV24-1
cdr3_aa: CASSLDPGASTEAFF; cdr3_nt: TGTGCCAGCAGCTTAGATCCGGGGGCCTCGACTGAAGCTTTCTTT; clone_size: many; j_call: TRBJ1-1; d_call: -; v_call: TRBV7-9
cdr3_aa: CASSPGGRNTEAFF; cdr3_nt: TGCGCCAGCAGCCCAGGGGGAAGGAACACTGAAGCTTTCTTT; clone_size: many; j_call: TRBJ1-1; d_call: TRBD1; v_call: TRBV5-1
cdr3_aa: CASSLAWGGAQPQHF; cdr3_nt: TGTGCCAGCAGCTTAGCGTGGGGGGGTGCTCAGCCCCAGCATTTT; clone_size: many; j_call: TRBJ1-5; d_call: -; v_call: TRBV7-2
cdr3_aa: CASRIDLSLAYEQYF; cdr3_nt: TGCGCCAGCCGAATTGATTTAAGCCTGGCCTACGAGCAGTACTTC; clone_size: many; j_call: TRBJ2-7; d_call: -; v_call: TRBV5-1
cdr3_aa: CASSQYGGAPLHF; cdr3_nt: TGTGCCAGCAGCCAATATGGGGGTGCACCCCTCCACTTT; clone_size: many; j_call: TRBJ1-6; d_call: -; v_call: TRBV3-1
cdr3_aa: CASRRGQGVTGELFF; cdr3_nt: TGTGCCAGCAGACGTGGACAGGGGGTCACCGGGGAGCTGTTTTTT; clone_size: many; j_call: TRBJ2-2; d_call: TRBD1; v_call: TRBV12-3/TRBV12-4
cdr3_aa: CSAMALAGGPWGAQFF; cdr3_nt: TGCAGTGCTATGGCCCTAGCGGGAGGGCCTTGGGGCGCGCAGTTCTTC; clone_size: -; j_call: TRBJ2-1; d_call: TRBD2; v_call: TRBV20-1
cdr3_aa: CASSLPTGESYEQYF; cdr3_nt: TGCGCCAGCAGCTTACCGACAGGGGAGTCCTACGAGCAGTACTTC; clone_size: many; j_call: TRBJ2-7; d_call: TRBD1; v_call: TRBV5-1
cdr3_aa: CASSLALGSPLHF; cdr3_nt: TGTGCCAGCAGTTTAGCGCTGGGCTCACCCCTCCACTTT; clone_size: many; j_call: TRBJ1-6; d_call: -; v_call: TRBV12-3/TRBV12-4
cdr3_aa: CSAKGLAGRYEQFF; cdr3_nt: TGCAGTGCTAAAGGACTAGCGGGGAGGTATGAGCAGTTCTTC; clone_size: -; j_call: TRBJ2-1; d_call: TRBD2; v_call: TRBV20-1
cdr3_aa: CASSLAGHGYTF; cdr3_nt: TGCGCCAGCAGCTTGGCAGGGCATGGCTACACCTTC; clone_size: many; j_call: TRBJ1-2; d_call: -; v_call: TRBV5-1
cdr3_aa: CASRKGGGTEAFF; cdr3_nt: TGTGCCAGCAGAAAGGGGGGGGGCACTGAAGCTTTCTTT; clone_size: many; j_call: TRBJ1-1; d_call: -; v_call: TRBV7-2
cdr3_aa: CSAVPWTGQEKLFF; cdr3_nt: TGCAGTGCCGTGCCTTGGACAGGGCAAGAAAAACTGTTTTTT; clone_size: many; j_call: TRBJ1-4; d_call: TRBD1; v_call: TRBV20-1
cdr3_aa: CAISVERAPGELFF; cdr3_nt: TGTGCCATCAGTGTGGAAAGGGCTCCCGGGGAGCTGTTTTTT; clone_size: many; j_call: TRBJ2-2; d_call: -; v_call: TRBV10-3
cdr3_aa: CSASRSGSNNEQFF; cdr3_nt: TGCAGTGCTAGTCGTAGCGGGAGTAACAATGAGCAGTTCTTC; clone_size: few; j_call: TRBJ2-1; d_call: TRBD2; v_call: TRBV20-1
cdr3_aa: CSARDAGRAPFEQYF; cdr3_nt: TGCAGTGCTAGGGATGCAGGGAGGGCCCCCTTCGAGCAGTACTTC; clone_size: -; j_call: TRBJ2-7; d_call: TRBD2; v_call: TRBV20-1
cdr3_aa: CASRDGARDTDTQYF; cdr3_nt: TGCGCCAGCAGGGATGGGGCCCGGGATACAGATACGCAGTATTTT; clone_size: few; j_call: TRBJ2-3; d_call: -; v_call: TRBV10-2
cdr3_aa: CASRRVYQETQYF; cdr3_nt: TGTGCCAGCCGTAGGGTGTACCAAGAGACCCAGTACTTC; clone_size: many; j_call: TRBJ2-5; d_call: -; v_call: TRBV28
cdr3_aa: CASSLEEGGIHEQYF; cdr3_nt: TGTGCCAGCAGCTTAGAGGAGGGGGGCATTCACGAGCAGTACTTC; clone_size: many; j_call: TRBJ2-7; d_call: -; v_call: TRBV7-9
cdr3_aa: CASSLGGVDYGYTF; cdr3_nt: TGCGCCAGCAGCTTGGGAGGGGTTGACTATGGCTACACCTTC; clone_size: many; j_call: TRBJ1-2; d_call: -; v_call: TRBV5-1
cdr3_aa: CATSRDWAGANNEQFF; cdr3_nt: TGTGCCACCAGCAGAGATTGGGCGGGAGCCAACAATGAGCAGTTCTTC; clone_size: many; j_call: TRBJ2-1; d_call: TRBD2; v_call: TRBV15
cdr3_aa: CASSLAGGSPSSYNEQFF; cdr3_nt: TGTGCCAGCAGCTTAGCGGGCGGGAGCCCCAGCTCCTACAATGAGCAGTTCTTC; clone_size: -; j_call: TRBJ2-1; d_call: TRBD2; v_call: TRBV7-9
cdr3_aa: CASSLRSGRTDEQYF; cdr3_nt: TGTGCCAGCAGCTTAAGGTCAGGGAGGACGGACGAGCAGTACTTC; clone_size: many; j_call: TRBJ2-7; d_call: -; v_call: TRBV7-2
cdr3_aa: CSVGESTQYF; cdr3_nt: TGCAGCGTTGGAGAGAGTACCCAGTACTTC; clone_size: few; j_call: TRBJ2-7; d_call: -; v_call: TRBV29-1
cdr3_aa: CASSQQRGSEQFF; cdr3_nt: TGTGCCAGCAGCCAACAAAGGGGATCAGAGCAGTTCTTC; clone_size: many; j_call: TRBJ2-1; d_call: -; v_call: TRBV6-5
cdr3_aa: CASSSPERNTIYF; cdr3_nt: TGTGCCAGCAGCTCCCCGGAAAGAAACACCATATATTTT; clone_size: many; j_call: TRBJ1-3; d_call: -; v_call: TRBV28
cdr3_aa: CASSQDTGSRGNEQFF; cdr3_nt: TGCGCCAGCAGCCAAGATACAGGGTCCAGGGGCAATGAGCAGTTCTTC; clone_size: many; j_call: TRBJ2-1; d_call: -; v_call: TRBV4-3
cdr3_aa: CASSLVGQFF; cdr3_nt: TGTGCCAGCAGTTTAGTTGGTCAGTTCTTC; clone_size: -; j_call: TRBJ2-1; d_call: -; v_call: TRBV12-3/TRBV12-4
cdr3_aa: CASSEWDRAQYF; cdr3_nt: TGTGCCAGCAGCGAGTGGGACAGGGCGCAGTATTTT; clone_size: many; j_call: TRBJ2-3; d_call: TRBD1; v_call: TRBV7-6
cdr3_aa: CASSLGLEHYEQYF; cdr3_nt: TGTGCCAGCAGCTTGGGACTAGAGCACTACGAGCAGTACTTC; clone_size: many; j_call: TRBJ2-7; d_call: -; v_call: TRBV5-6
cdr3_aa: CASLRGGSLNTEAFF; cdr3_nt: TGTGCCAGCCTCCGGGGTGGCAGCTTGAACACTGAAGCTTTCTTT; clone_size: many; j_call: TRBJ1-1; d_call: -; v_call: TRBV7-6
cdr3_aa: CSARGVDEQFF; cdr3_nt: TGCAGCGCCCGGGGTGTAGATGAGCAGTTCTTC; clone_size: many; j_call: TRBJ2-1; d_call: -; v_call: TRBV29-1
cdr3_aa: CASSFGYGLDQPQHF; cdr3_nt: TGTGCCAGCAGTTTCGGTTACGGCCTGGATCAGCCCCAGCATTTT; clone_size: many; j_call: TRBJ1-5; d_call: -; v_call: TRBV12-3/TRBV12-4
cdr3_aa: CSARDGDRGYTEAFF; cdr3_nt: TGCAGTGCTAGAGATGGGGACAGGGGCTACACTGAAGCTTTCTTT; clone_size: many; j_call: TRBJ1-1; d_call: TRBD1; v_call: TRBV20-1
cdr3_aa: CASSLVSLSTQYF; cdr3_nt: TGTGCCAGCAGCTTAGTCAGTCTGAGCACCCAGTACTTC; clone_size: many; j_call: TRBJ2-5; d_call: -; v_call: TRBV7-2
cdr3_aa: CASSLGGPPYEQYF; cdr3_nt: TGTGCCAGCAGCTTAGGGGGTCCCCCATACGAGCAGTACTTC; clone_size: medium-sized; j_call: TRBJ2-7; d_call: -; v_call: TRBV7-7